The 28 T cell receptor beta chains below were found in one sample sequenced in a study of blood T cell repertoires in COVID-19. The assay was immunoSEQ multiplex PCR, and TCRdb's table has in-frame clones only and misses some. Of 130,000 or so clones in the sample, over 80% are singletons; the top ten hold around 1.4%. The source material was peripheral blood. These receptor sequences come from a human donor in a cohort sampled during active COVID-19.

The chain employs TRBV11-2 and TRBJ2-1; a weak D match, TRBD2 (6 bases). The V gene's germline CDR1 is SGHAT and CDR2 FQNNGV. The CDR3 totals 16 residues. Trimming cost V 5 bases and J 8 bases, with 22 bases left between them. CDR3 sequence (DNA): TGTGCCAGCAGCCCCTTTATAGGGTCGGGGGTCGATGAGCAGTTCTTC. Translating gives CASSPFIGSGVDEQFF.

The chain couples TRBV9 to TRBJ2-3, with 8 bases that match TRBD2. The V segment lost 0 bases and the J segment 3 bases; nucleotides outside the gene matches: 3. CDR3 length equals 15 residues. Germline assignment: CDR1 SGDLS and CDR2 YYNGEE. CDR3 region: CASSVGAGGTDTQYF. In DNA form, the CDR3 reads TGTGCCAGCAGCGTAGGGGCGGGAGGTACAGATACGCAGTATTTT.

CDR3 region: CASSSLPPATNEKLFF. The CDR3 nucleotides read TGCGCCAGCAGCTCCCTCCCACCAGCAACTAATGAAAAACTGTTTTTT. The rearrangement uses TRBV5-1 and TRBJ1-4, with D unresolved. The V and J ends lost 3 bases and 0 bases respectively, with 12 bases between them. CDR3 length: 16 amino acids. Germline lookup yields CDR1 SGHRS and CDR2 YFSETQ.

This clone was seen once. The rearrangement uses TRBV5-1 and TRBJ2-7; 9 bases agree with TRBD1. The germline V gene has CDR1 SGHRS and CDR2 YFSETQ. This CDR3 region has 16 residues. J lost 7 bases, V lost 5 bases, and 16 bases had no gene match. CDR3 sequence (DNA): TGCGCCAGCAGACCTACCCCGGGACAGGGAAATGAGGAGCAGTACTTC. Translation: CASRPTPGQGNEEQYF. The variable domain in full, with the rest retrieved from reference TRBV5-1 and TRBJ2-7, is KAGVTQTPRYLIKTRGQQVTLSCSPISGHRSVSWYQQTPGQGLQFLFEYFSETQRNKGNFPGRFSGRQFSNSRSEMNVSTLELGDSALYLCASRPTPGQGNEEQYFGPGTRLTVT.

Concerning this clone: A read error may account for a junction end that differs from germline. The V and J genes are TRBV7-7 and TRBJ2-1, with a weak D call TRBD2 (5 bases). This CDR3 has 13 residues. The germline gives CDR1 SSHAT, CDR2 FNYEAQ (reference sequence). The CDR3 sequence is CASSHGNYNEQFF. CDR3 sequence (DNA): TGTGCTAGCAGCCACGGGAACTACAATGAGCAGTTCTTC.

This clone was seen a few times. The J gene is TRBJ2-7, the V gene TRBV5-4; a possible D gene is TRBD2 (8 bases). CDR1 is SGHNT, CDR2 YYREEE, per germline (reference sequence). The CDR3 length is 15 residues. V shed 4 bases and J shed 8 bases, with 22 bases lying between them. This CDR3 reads CASSREGQTLRQQYF. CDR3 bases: TGTGCCAGCAGCCGGGAGGGACAGACCCTACGGCAGCAGTACTTC.

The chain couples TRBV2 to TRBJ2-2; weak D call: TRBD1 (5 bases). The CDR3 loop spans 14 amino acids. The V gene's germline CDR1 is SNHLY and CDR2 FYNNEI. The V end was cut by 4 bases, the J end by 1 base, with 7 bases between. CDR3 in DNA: TGTGCCAGCAGTGCGACAGTGAACACCGGGGAGCTGTTTTTT. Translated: CASSATVNTGELFF.

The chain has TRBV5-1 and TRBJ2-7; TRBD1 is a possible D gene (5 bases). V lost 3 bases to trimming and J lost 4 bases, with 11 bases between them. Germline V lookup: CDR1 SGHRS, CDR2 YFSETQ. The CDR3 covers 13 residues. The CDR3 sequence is CASSYEQGYEQYF. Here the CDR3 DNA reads TGCGCCAGCAGCTACGAGCAGGGTTACGAGCAGTACTTC. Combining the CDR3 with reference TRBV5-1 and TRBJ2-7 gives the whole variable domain KAGVTQTPRYLIKTRGQQVTLSCSPISGHRSVSWYQQTPGQGLQFLFEYFSETQRNKGNFPGRFSGRQFSNSRSEMNVSTLELGDSALYLCASSYEQGYEQYFGPGTRLTVT.

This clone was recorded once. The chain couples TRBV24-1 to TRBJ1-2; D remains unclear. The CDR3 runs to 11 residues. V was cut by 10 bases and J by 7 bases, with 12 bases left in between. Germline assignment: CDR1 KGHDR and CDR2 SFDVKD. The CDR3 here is CATEWSGGYTF. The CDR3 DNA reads TGTGCCACGGAGTGGTCGGGTGGCTACACCTTC.

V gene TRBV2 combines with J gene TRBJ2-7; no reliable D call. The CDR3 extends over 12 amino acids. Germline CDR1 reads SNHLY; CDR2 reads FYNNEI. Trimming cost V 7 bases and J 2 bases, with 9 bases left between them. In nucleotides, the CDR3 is TGTGCCAGCATTGGTCTAACCTACGAGCAGTACTTC. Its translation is CASIGLTYEQYF.

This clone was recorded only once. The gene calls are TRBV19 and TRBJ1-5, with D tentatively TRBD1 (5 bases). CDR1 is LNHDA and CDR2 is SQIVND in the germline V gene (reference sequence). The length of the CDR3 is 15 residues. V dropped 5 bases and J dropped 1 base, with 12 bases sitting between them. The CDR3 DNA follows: TGTGCCAGTAGTCCGACCGGACAAAGCAATCAGCCCCAGCATTTT. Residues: CASSPTGQSNQPQHF.

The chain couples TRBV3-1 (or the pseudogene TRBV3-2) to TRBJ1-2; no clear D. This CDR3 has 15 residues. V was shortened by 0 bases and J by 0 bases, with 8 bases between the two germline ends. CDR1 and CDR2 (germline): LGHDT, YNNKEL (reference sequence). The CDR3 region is CASSQDLSPNYGYTF. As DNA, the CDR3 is TGTGCCAGCAGCCAAGATTTAAGCCCTAACTATGGCTACACCTTC.

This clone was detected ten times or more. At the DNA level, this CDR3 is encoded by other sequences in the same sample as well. In DNA form, the CDR3 reads TGTGCCAGCAGTGTGGAGACAGATACGCAGTATTTT. It specifies CASSVETDTQYF. The rearrangement joins TRBV2 to TRBJ2-3; no reliable D call. Germline-derived CDR1 and CDR2 are SNHLY and FYNNEI. V dropped 4 bases and J dropped 3 bases, with 5 bases sitting between them. The CDR3 extends over 12 amino acids.

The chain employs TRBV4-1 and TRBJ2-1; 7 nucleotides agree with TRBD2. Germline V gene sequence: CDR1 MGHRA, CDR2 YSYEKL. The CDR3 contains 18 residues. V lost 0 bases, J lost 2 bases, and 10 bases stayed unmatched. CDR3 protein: CASSQESGRREPYNEQFF. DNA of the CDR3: TGCGCCAGCAGCCAAGAATCAGGAAGGCGGGAGCCCTACAATGAGCAGTTCTTC.

The CDR3 DNA reads as TGTGCCACCAGTGATTTCGCCTCTAGCGGCCAAGAGACCCAGTACTTC. Amino acids: CATSDFASSGQETQYF. J is TRBJ2-5 and V is TRBV24-1; 7 nucleotides match TRBD2. This CDR3 is built from 16 residues. V was pared by 1 base and J by 1 base, with 5 bases of the junction left unmatched. The germline V gene has CDR1 KGHDR and CDR2 SFDVKD.

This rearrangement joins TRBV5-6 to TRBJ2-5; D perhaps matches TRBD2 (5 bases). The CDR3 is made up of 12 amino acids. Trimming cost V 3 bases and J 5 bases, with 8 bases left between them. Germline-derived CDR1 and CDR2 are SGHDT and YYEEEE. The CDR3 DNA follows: TGTGCCAGCAGCTCGGGATGGGAGACCCAGTACTTC. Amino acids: CASSSGWETQYF.

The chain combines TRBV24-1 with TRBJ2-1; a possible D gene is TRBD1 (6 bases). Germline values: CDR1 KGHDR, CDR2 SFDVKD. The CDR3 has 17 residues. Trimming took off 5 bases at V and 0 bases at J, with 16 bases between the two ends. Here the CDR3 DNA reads TGTGCCACCAGTGGCTCTACAGGGTTTAGCTCCTACAATGAGCAGTTCTTC. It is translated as CATSGSTGFSSYNEQFF.

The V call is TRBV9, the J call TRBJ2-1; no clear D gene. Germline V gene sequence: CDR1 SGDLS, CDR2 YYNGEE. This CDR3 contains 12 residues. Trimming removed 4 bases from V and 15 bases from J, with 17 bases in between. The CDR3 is CASSTTNGFPFF. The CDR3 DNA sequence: TGTGCCAGCAGCACAACCAACGGGTTTCCGTTCTTC.

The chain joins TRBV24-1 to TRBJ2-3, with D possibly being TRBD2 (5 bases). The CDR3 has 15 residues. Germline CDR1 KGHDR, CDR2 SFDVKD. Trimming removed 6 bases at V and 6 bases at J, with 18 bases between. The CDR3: CATSRGVGDGDTQYF. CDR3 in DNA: TGTGCCACCAGTCGGGGTGTGGGAGATGGGGATACGCAGTATTTT.

In DNA, the CDR3 is TGTGCCACCAGCGAAGACAACCAGGCCTACAATGAGCAGTTCTTC. This encodes CATSEDNQAYNEQFF. This sequence joins TRBV15 and TRBJ2-1; D remains unclear. The V and J ends lost 5 bases and 2 bases respectively, with 13 bases between them. Germline loops: CDR1 LNHNV, CDR2 YYDKDF (reference sequence). There are 15 residues in the CDR3.

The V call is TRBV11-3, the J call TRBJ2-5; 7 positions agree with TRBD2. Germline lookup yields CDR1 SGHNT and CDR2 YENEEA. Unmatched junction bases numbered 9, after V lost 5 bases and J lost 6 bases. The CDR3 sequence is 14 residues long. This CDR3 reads CASSPTGAGQTQYF. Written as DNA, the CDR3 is TGTGCCAGCAGCCCTACAGGAGCGGGGCAGACCCAGTACTTC. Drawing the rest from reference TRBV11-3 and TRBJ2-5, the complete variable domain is EAGVVQSPRYKIIEKKQPVAFWCNPISGHNTLYWYLQNLGQGPELLIRYENEEAVDDSQLPKDRFSAERLKGVDSTLKIQPAELGDSAVYLCASSPTGAGQTQYFGPGTRLLVL.

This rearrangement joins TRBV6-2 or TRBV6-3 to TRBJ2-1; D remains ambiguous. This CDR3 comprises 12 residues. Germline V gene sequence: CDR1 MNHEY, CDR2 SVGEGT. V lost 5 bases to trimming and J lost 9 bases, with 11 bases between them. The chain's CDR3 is CASSPRLGEQFF. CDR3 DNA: TGTGCCAGCAGTCCGCGGCTTGGTGAGCAGTTCTTC.

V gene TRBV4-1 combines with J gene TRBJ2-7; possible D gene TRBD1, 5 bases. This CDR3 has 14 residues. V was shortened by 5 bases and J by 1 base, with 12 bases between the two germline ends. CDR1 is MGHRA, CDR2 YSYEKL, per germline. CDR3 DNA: TGCGCCAGCAGCGCAGGGCGACCGTCCTACGAGCAGTACTTC. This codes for CASSAGRPSYEQYF.

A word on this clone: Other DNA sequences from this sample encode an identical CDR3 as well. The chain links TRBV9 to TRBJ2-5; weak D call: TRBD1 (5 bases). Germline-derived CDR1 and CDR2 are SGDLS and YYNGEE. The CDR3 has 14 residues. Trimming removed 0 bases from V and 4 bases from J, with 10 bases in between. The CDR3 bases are TGTGCCAGCAGCGTAGATCCAGGGTCAGAGACCCAGTACTTC. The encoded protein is CASSVDPGSETQYF. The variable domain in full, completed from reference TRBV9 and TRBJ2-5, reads DSGVTQTPKHLITATGQRVTLRCSPRSGDLSVYWYQQSLDQGLQFLIQYYNGEERAKGNILERFSAQQFPDLHSELNLSSLELGDSALYFCASSVDPGSETQYFGPGTRLLVL.

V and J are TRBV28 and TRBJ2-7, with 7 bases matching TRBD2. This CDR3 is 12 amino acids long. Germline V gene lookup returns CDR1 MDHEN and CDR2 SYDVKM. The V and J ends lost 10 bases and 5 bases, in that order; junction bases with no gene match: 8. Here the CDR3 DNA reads TGTGCCACCCGGACTAGTGGGGACGAGCAGTACTTC. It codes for CATRTSGDEQYF.

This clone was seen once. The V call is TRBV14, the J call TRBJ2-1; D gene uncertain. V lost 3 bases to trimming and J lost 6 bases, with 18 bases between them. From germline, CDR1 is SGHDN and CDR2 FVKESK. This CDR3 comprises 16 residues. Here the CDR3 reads CASSQQLLQNSNEQFF. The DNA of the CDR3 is TGTGCCAGCAGCCAGCAACTCCTTCAAAATTCCAATGAGCAGTTCTTC.

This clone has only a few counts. CDR3 in DNA: TGTGCCAGCAGTTTCAGGTCCGCCGGGGAGCTGTTTTTT. It translates to CASSFRSAGELFF. V usage is TRBV12-3 or TRBV12-4 and J usage is TRBJ2-2; no clear D gene. This CDR3 spans 13 amino acids. Trimming stripped 3 bases from V and 6 bases from J, with 8 bases between.

CDR3 region: CASSPPAAGDEQYF. Written as DNA, the CDR3 is TGTGCCAGCTCACCACCGGCAGCGGGAGACGAGCAGTACTTC. The chain joins TRBV18 to TRBJ2-7; TRBD2 aligns across 8 bases. CDR3 size: 14 residues. Germline trimming cut 0 bases from V and 5 bases from J; bases unmatched to any gene: 3. Germline values: CDR1 KGHSH, CDR2 LQKENI.